A single sample gave rise to the 24 T cell receptor beta chains below, sequenced in a study of cytotoxic CD8 clonotypes in ibrutinib-treated CLL. This table comes from immunoSEQ multiplex PCR, and its TCRdb copy is limited to in-frame clones, with some not included. Of some 46,000 clones in the sample, under 75% are singletons; the top ten hold roughly 12%. The sample consisted of PBMCs, taken after 12 months of ibrutinib treatment. These receptors all stem from a human donor with chronic lymphocytic leukemia.

This clone is medium-sized within its sample. This chain links TRBV4-1 with TRBJ1-2; 8 bases align to TRBD1. V was pared by 6 bases and J by 3 bases, with 6 bases of the junction left unmatched. The CDR3 runs to 14 residues. The germline gives CDR1 MGHRA, CDR2 YSYEKL. The CDR3 bases are TGCGCCAGCAGAGACCCGGGACAGGACTATGGCTACACCTTC. Residues: CASRDPGQDYGYTF.

The rearrangement links TRBV10-3 to TRBJ1-3; D is undetermined. This CDR3 is built from 15 residues. V lost 6 bases, J lost 0 bases, and 12 bases lay in between. Germline V gives CDR1 ENHRY, CDR2 SYGVKD. CDR3 residues: CAIRRGSDSGNTIYF. CDR3 in DNA: TGTGCCATCAGGCGAGGCAGCGACTCTGGAAACACCATATATTTT.

The CDR3 DNA sequence: TGTGCCAGCAGTGAAGGAGGCCCGTTGAATGAAAAACTGTTTTTT. Its protein is CASSEGGPLNEKLFF. V gene TRBV2 combines with J gene TRBJ1-4, with D unclear. The CDR3 sequence is 15 residues long. Looked up from germline, CDR1 is SNHLY and CDR2 is FYNNEI. Between the trimmed V and J ends, which lost 1 base and 5 bases, there was a span of 11 bases. Using reference TRBV2 and TRBJ1-4 for the parts outside the CDR3, the full variable domain is EPEVTQTPSHQVTQMGQEVILRCVPISNHLYFYWYRQILGQKVEFLVSFYNNEISEKSEIFDDQFSVERPDGSNFTLKIRSTKLEDSAMYFCASSEGGPLNEKLFFGSGTQLSVL.

The chain carries TRBV18 and TRBJ1-1; tentative D call: TRBD1 (6 bases). V lost 0 bases to trimming and J lost 1 base, with 12 bases between them. This CDR3 has 16 amino acids. CDR1 and CDR2 from the germline V gene are KGHSH and LQKENI. The CDR3 coding sequence is TGTGCCAGCTCACCACCGGGGGGCGCAGGGAACACTGAAGCTTTCTTT. Translating gives CASSPPGGAGNTEAFF.

The chain is built from TRBV5-5 and TRBJ2-7, with 9 bases aligning to TRBD1. Germline V gene sequence: CDR1 SGHKS, CDR2 YYEKEE (reference sequence). Unmatched junction bases numbered 5, after V lost 2 bases and J lost 2 bases. There are 15 residues in the CDR3. Here the CDR3 DNA reads TGTGCCAGCAGCTTCGACAGGGGGACGCCCTACGAGCAGTACTTC. Amino acids: CASSFDRGTPYEQYF. Drawing the rest from reference TRBV5-5 and TRBJ2-7, the complete variable domain is DAGVTQSPTHLIKTRGQQVTLRCSPISGHKSVSWYQQVLGQGPQFIFQYYEKEERGRGNFPDRFSARQFPNYSSELNVNALLLGDSALYLCASSFDRGTPYEQYFGPGTRLTVT.

This chain links TRBV19 with TRBJ1-6; no clear D. Per the germline V gene, CDR1 is LNHDA and CDR2 is SQIVND (reference sequence). Trimming removed 5 bases from V and 9 bases from J, with 11 bases in between. The CDR3 totals 13 residues. The CDR3 loop is CASSRRDGSPLHF. The CDR3, as DNA: TGTGCCAGTAGTCGGAGGGATGGTTCACCCCTCCACTTT.

This clone has only a few counts. The rearrangement uses TRBV19 and TRBJ1-5, with 8 bases lining up with TRBD1. V shed 5 bases and J 0 bases; nucleotides not matched to a gene: 3. The CDR3 is 15 amino acids. Germline V lookup: CDR1 LNHDA, CDR2 SQIVND (reference sequence). The CDR3 region is CASSRTGYSNQPQHF. The CDR3 DNA reads as TGTGCCAGTAGTCGGACAGGGTATAGCAATCAGCCCCAGCATTTT.

The V call is TRBV9, the J call TRBJ2-5; 7 nucleotides agree with TRBD2. The germline gives CDR1 SGDLS, CDR2 YYNGEE. The CDR3 is 15 residues long. V lost 4 bases, J lost 5 bases, and 11 bases stayed unmatched. The CDR3 nucleotides read TGTGCCAGCAGCCTAACCCACCGGGGGGTTGAGACCCAGTACTTC. Residues: CASSLTHRGVETQYF.

The chain uses TRBV5-4 and TRBJ2-2, with D possibly being TRBD1 or TRBD2 (6 bases each). Germline CDR1 and CDR2: SGHNT and YYREEE (reference sequence). The CDR3 length is 16 residues. Trimming stripped 4 bases from V and 3 bases from J, with 16 bases between. CDR3 protein: CASSLLGGLDTGELFF. CDR3 coding DNA: TGTGCCAGCAGCCTATTAGGGGGGCTGGACACCGGGGAGCTGTTTTTT.

The chain has TRBV7-2 and TRBJ2-1; 8 bases line up with TRBD2. The CDR3 is 15 residues long. With V trimmed by 8 bases and J by 3 bases, 9 bases remained unmatched. Germline V gene lookup returns CDR1 SGHTA and CDR2 FQGNSA. This chain's CDR3 is CASGQRRGDYNEQFF. The CDR3 region has the DNA TGTGCCAGCGGTCAGAGGCGGGGGGACTACAATGAGCAGTTCTTC.

CDR3 sequence: CASSRTSGGINEQFF. DNA for the CDR3: TGTGCCAGCAGCCGGACTAGCGGGGGGATCAATGAGCAGTTCTTC. V and J are TRBV7-9 and TRBJ2-1; 14 nucleotides line up with TRBD2. The CDR3 loop spans 15 amino acids. CDR1 and CDR2 from the germline V gene are SEHNR and FQNEAQ (reference sequence). J gave up 6 bases and V 5 bases, and 3 bases lay outside the gene matches.

V gene TRBV27 combines with J gene TRBJ2-5; D might be TRBD2 (5 bases). Germline V CDR1 and CDR2: MNHEY, SMNVEV (reference sequence). With 2 bases removed from V and 1 base from J, the gap between germline ends came to 14 bases. There are 16 residues in the CDR3. The CDR3 sequence: CASSLEGSNLQETQYF. Written as DNA, the CDR3 is TGTGCCAGCAGTTTAGAGGGAAGTAACCTCCAAGAGACCCAGTACTTC.

The CDR3 region has the DNA TGCGCCAGCAGCTTGATAGGGGTAGAAGGCTACACCTTC. Amino acid sequence: CASSLIGVEGYTF. The chain couples TRBV5-1 to TRBJ1-2; TRBD1 might be the D (5 bases). Germline lookup yields CDR1 SGHRS and CDR2 YFSETQ. The V and J ends lost 1 base and 8 bases respectively, with 12 bases between them. The CDR3 length is 13 residues.

The chain joins TRBV25-1 to TRBJ2-6; no clear D. The CDR3 loop spans 14 amino acids. V was pared by 8 bases and J by 2 bases, with 10 bases between. The germline V gene has CDR1 MGHDK and CDR2 SYGVNS. The DNA of the CDR3 is TGTGCCAGCCAGAGTGGGGCTGGGGCCAACGTCCTGACTTTC. Translating it yields CASQSGAGANVLTF.

V is TRBV5-1 and J is TRBJ2-7, with D perhaps being TRBD1 or TRBD2 (6 bases each). The CDR3 loop spans 16 amino acids. V shed 4 bases and J shed 2 bases, with 19 bases lying between them. Germline V gene lookup returns CDR1 SGHRS and CDR2 YFSETQ. CDR3 sequence (DNA): TGCGCCAGCAGCCGGGGGCAGGCTAATGCTCCCTACGAGCAGTACTTC. This translates into CASSRGQANAPYEQYF. The variable domain in full, with the rest retrieved from reference TRBV5-1 and TRBJ2-7, is KAGVTQTPRYLIKTRGQQVTLSCSPISGHRSVSWYQQTPGQGLQFLFEYFSETQRNKGNFPGRFSGRQFSNSRSEMNVSTLELGDSALYLCASSRGQANAPYEQYFGPGTRLTVT.

This clone was seen more than once but under ten times. The V call is TRBV6-1, the J call TRBJ1-1; 7 nucleotides line up with TRBD1. Trimming removed 7 bases from V and 3 bases from J; junction bases left unmatched: 5. Germline CDR1 MNHNS, CDR2 SASEGT. The CDR3 runs 13 residues. The CDR3 nucleotides read TGTGCCAGCAAGACAGGGTTCGACACTGAAGCTTTCTTT. The encoded protein is CASKTGFDTEAFF.

As to this clone: The junction and the germline gene differ at one end; a read error may be behind it. The rearrangement links TRBV30 to TRBJ1-2; unclear D gene. This CDR3 spans 12 amino acids. In germline, CDR1 is GTSNPN, CDR2 SVGIG (reference sequence). The CDR3 DNA reads TGTGCCTGGAGCCCTGGACCTTATGACTACACCTTC. It encodes CAWSPGPYDYTF.

This chain uses TRBV28 with TRBJ1-5; D ambiguous. CDR3 length equals 16 residues. The V end was cut by 5 bases, the J end by 1 base, with 15 bases between. Germline-derived CDR1 and CDR2 are MDHEN and SYDVKM. This chain's CDR3 is CASSPLPGRSNQPQHF. The CDR3 bases are TGTGCCAGCAGTCCGCTACCCGGACGGAGCAATCAGCCCCAGCATTTT.

V and J are TRBV2 and TRBJ1-6; 7 bases fit TRBD1. This CDR3 has 15 residues. Germline V gives CDR1 SNHLY, CDR2 FYNNEI. J was trimmed by 4 bases and V by 5 bases; bases with no gene match: 5. The CDR3 loop is CASSIGQDYNSPLHF. The CDR3 DNA is TGTGCCAGCAGTATTGGACAGGATTATAATTCACCCCTCCACTTT.

The chain combines TRBV4-1 with TRBJ1-2; no definite D call. The CDR3 is made up of 13 amino acids. Germline loops: CDR1 MGHRA, CDR2 YSYEKL. V was shortened by 4 bases and J by 3 bases, with 9 bases between the two germline ends. The CDR3 sequence: CASSLRADYGYTF. The CDR3, as DNA: TGCGCCAGCAGCCTTCGGGCTGACTATGGCTACACCTTC.

This sequence joins TRBV6-5 and TRBJ1-1; D call uncertain. Germline lookup yields CDR1 MNHEY and CDR2 SVGAGI. Deletions cut 6 bases from V and 1 base from J, with 3 bases between. The CDR3 extends over 11 amino acids. The CDR3 DNA is TGTGCCAGCAGAGAGAACACTGAAGCTTTCTTT. It specifies CASRENTEAFF.

This clone was seen only once. The chain recombines TRBV5-1 with TRBJ2-3; D is perhaps TRBD2 (5 bases). Trimming left V 5 bases short and J 0 bases short, with 13 bases between. Germline V gene lookup returns CDR1 SGHRS and CDR2 YFSETQ. The CDR3 extends over 15 amino acids. CDR3 coding DNA: TGCGCCAGCAGTATGACGGGGATTAGCACAGATACGCAGTATTTT. Translated, it gives CASSMTGISTDTQYF.

The genes are TRBV18 and TRBJ1-5; 9 nucleotides agree with TRBD1. The CDR3 runs to 17 residues. Germline values: CDR1 KGHSH, CDR2 LQKENI. V shed 5 bases, J shed 0 bases, and the junction held 8 bases outside the gene matches. The CDR3 protein is CASSRDRAPSSNQPQHF. The CDR3 region has the DNA TGTGCCAGCTCAAGGGACAGGGCCCCTTCTAGCAATCAGCCCCAGCATTTT.

The J gene is TRBJ1-2, the V gene TRBV5-6, with a weak D call TRBD1 (6 bases). Trimming took off 2 bases at V and 4 bases at J, with 9 bases between the two ends. Germline V CDR1 and CDR2: SGHDT, YYEEEE. The length of the CDR3 is 13 residues. The CDR3 DNA reads TGTGCCAGCAGCTTAGGGGGAAGCTATGGCTACACCTTC. Translation gives CASSLGGSYGYTF.